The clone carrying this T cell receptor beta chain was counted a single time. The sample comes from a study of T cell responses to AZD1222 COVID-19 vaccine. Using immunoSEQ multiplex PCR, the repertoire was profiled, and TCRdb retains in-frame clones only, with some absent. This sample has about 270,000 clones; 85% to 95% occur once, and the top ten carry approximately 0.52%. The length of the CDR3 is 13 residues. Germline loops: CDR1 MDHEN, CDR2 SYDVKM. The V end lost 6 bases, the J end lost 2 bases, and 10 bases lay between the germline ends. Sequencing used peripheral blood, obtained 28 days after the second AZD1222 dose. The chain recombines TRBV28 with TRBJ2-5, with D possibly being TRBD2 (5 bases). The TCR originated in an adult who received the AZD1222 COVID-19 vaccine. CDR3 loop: CASRSPGQETQYF. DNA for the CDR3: TGTGCCAGCAGATCGCCGGGGCAAGAGACCCAGTACTTC.